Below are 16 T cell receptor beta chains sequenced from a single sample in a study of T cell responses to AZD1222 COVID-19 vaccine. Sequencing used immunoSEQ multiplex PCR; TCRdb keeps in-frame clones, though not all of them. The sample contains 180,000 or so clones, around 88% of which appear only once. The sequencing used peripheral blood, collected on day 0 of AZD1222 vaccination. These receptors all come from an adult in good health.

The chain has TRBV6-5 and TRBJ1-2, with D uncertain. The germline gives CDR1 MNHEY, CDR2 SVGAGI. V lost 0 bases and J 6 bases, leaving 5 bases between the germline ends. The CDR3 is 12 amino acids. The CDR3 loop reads CASSYSKDGYTF. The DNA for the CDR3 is TGTGCCAGCAGTTACTCGAAGGATGGCTACACCTTC.

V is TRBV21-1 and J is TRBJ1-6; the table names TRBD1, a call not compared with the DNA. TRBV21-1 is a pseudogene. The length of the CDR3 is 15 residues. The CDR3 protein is CASSPRTGKDSPLHF. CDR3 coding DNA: TGTGCCAGCAGCCCCCGGACAGGGAAGGATTCACCCCTCCACTTT.

This CDR3 is CASSLNPTEAFF. CDR3 nucleotide sequence: TGTGCCAGCAGTTTAAACCCCACTGAAGCTTTCTTT. V usage is TRBV28 and J usage is TRBJ1-1; D is unclear. CDR1 and CDR2 from the germline V gene are MDHEN and SYDVKM. The germline V and J ends were trimmed by 2 bases and 4 bases, with 5 bases remaining between them. CDR3 length equals 12 residues.

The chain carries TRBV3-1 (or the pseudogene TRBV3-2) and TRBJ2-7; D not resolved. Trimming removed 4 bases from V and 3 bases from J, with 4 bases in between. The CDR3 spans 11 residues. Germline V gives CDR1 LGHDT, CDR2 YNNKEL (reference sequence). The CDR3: CASSLYYEQYF. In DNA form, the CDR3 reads TGTGCCAGCAGCCTCTACTACGAGCAGTACTTC.

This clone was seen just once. The DNA for the CDR3 is TGTGCCAGCAGTTTGCCAGGGGGCGCGATGGATACGCAGTATTTT. It specifies CASSLPGGAMDTQYF. The rearrangement joins TRBV27 to TRBJ2-3; 8 bases are shared with TRBD1. This CDR3 has 15 residues. The germline CDR1 and CDR2 sequences are MNHEY and SMNVEV (reference sequence). Trimming at V came to 3 bases and at J to 6 bases, leaving 8 bases not matched to a gene.

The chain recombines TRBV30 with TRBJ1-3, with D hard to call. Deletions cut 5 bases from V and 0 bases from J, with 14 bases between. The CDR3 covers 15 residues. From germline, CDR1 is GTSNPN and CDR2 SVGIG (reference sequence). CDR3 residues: CAWSRARLSGNTIYF. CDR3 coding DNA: TGTGCCTGGTCAAGGGCTAGGCTCTCTGGAAACACCATATATTTT.

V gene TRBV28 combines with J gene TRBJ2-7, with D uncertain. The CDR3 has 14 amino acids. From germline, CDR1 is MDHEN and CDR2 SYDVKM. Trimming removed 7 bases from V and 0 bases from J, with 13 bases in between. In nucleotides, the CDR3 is TGTGCCAGCACCGTAAATGGACCCTCCTACGAGCAGTACTTC. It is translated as CASTVNGPSYEQYF.

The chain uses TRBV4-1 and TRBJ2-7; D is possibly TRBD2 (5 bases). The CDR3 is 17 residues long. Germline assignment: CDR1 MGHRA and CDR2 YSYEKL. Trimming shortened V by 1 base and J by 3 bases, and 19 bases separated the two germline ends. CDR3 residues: CASSQGTQVSDYYEQYF. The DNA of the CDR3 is TGCGCCAGCAGCCAAGGGACGCAGGTGTCCGACTACTACGAGCAGTACTTC.

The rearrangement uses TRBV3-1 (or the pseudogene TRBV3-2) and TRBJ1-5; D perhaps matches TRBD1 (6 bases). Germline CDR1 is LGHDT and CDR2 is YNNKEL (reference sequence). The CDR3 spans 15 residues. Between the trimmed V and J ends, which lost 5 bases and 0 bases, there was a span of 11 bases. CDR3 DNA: TGTGCCAGCAGCGTGGACAGCCATAGCAATCAGCCCCAGCATTTT. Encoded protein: CASSVDSHSNQPQHF.

The DNA for the CDR3 is TGTGCCAGCAGTCCGATCGGGGGAGGTCTTAGCGGCTACACCTTC. It translates to CASSPIGGGLSGYTF. The J gene is TRBJ1-2, the V gene TRBV25-1, with a tentative D call TRBD1 (5 bases). Germline V gene sequence: CDR1 MGHDK, CDR2 SYGVNS. This CDR3 is built from 15 residues. Trimming removed 5 bases at V and 8 bases at J, with 21 bases between.

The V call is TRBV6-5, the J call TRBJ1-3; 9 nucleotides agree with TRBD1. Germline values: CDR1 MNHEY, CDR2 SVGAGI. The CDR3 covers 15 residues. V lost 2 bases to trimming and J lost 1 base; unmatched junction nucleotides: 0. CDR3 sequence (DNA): TGTGCCAGCAGTTACGGGACAGGGTCTGGAAACACCATATATTTT. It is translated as CASSYGTGSGNTIYF.

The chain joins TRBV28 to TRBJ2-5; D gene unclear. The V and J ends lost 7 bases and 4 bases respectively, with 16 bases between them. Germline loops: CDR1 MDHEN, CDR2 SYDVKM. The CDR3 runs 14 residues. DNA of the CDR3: TGTGCCAGCACGGCAGTAGGGTTACCAGAGACCCAGTACTTC. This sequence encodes CASTAVGLPETQYF. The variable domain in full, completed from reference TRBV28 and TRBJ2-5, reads DVKVTQSSRYLVKRTGEKVFLECVQDMDHENMFWYRQDPGLGLRLIYFSYDVKMKEKGDIPEGYSVSREKKERFSLILESASTNQTSMYLCASTAVGLPETQYFGPGTRLLVL.

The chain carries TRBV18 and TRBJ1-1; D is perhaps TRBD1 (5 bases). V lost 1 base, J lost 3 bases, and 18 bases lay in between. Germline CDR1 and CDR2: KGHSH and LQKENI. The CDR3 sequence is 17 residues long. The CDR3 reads CASSPQDTRIRYTEAFF. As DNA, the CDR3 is TGTGCCAGCTCACCACAGGACACAAGAATCAGATACACTGAAGCTTTCTTT.

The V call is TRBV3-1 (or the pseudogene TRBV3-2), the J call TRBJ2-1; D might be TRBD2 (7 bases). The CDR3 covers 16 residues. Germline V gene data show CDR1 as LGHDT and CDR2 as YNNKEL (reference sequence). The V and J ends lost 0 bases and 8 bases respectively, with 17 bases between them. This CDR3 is CASSQDNGGLGYEQFF. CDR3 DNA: TGTGCCAGCAGCCAAGACAACGGGGGGCTCGGTTATGAGCAGTTCTTC.

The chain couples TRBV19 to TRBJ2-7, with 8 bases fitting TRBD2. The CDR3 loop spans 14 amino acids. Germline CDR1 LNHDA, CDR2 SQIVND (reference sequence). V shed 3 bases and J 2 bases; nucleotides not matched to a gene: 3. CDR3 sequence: CASSIGGDTYEQYF. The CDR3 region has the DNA TGTGCCAGTAGTATCGGGGGGGACACCTACGAGCAGTACTTC. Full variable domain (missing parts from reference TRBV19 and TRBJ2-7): DGGITQSPKYLFRKEGQNVTLSCEQNLNHDAMYWYRQDPGQGLRLIYYSQIVNDFQKGDIAEGYSVSREKKESFPLTVTSAQKNPTAFYLCASSIGGDTYEQYFGPGTRLTVT.

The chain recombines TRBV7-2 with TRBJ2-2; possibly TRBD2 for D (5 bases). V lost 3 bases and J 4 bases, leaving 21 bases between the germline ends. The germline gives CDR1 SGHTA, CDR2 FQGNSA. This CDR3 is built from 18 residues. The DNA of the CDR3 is TGTGCCAGCAGCTTCTTTAGAGCGGACCCACGTAGCACCGGGGAGCTGTTTTTT. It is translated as CASSFFRADPRSTGELFF.